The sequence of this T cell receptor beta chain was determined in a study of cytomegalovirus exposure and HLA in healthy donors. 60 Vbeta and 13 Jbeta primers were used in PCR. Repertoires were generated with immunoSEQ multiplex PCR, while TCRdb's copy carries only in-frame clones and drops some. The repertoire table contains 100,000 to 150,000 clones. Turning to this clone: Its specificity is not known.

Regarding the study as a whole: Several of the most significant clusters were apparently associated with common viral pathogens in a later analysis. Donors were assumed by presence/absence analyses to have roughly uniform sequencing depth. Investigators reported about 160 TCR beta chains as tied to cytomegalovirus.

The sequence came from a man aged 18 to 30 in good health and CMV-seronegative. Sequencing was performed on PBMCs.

The CDR3 DNA sequence: TGTGCCAGCAGTTTCACCTACGAGCAGTACTTC. Encoded protein: CASSFTYEQYF. The V gene is TRBV28, the J gene TRBJ2-7; no clear D. CDR3 length: 11 residues. Trimming took off 3 bases at V and 2 bases at J, with 2 bases between the two ends. Germline lookup yields CDR1 MDHEN and CDR2 SYDVKM. The whole variable domain, remainder taken from reference TRBV28 and TRBJ2-7, is DVKVTQSSRYLVKRTGEKVFLECVQDMDHENMFWYRQDPGLGLRLIYFSYDVKMKEKGDIPEGYSVSREKKERFSLILESASTNQTSMYLCASSFTYEQYFGPGTRLTVT.